Each of the 23 T cell receptor beta chains below was sequenced from the same sample in a study of T cell responses to AZD1222 COVID-19 vaccine. The data were produced by immunoSEQ multiplex PCR, yet TCRdb's version contains in-frame clones alone and is incomplete. The data show some 94,000 clones, roughly 87% seen once. The source material was peripheral blood, sampled 28 days after the second AZD1222 dose. Receptors were obtained from an adult who received the AZD1222 COVID-19 vaccine.

The gene calls are TRBV4-2 and TRBJ1-2, with D maybe TRBD1 (5 bases). V was shortened by 1 base and J by 0 bases, with 12 bases between the two germline ends. The germline gives CDR1 LGHNA, CDR2 YNFKEQ. The CDR3 is 16 residues long. CDR3: CASSQVSGGANYGYTF. DNA for the CDR3: TGTGCCAGCAGCCAAGTTTCGGGGGGAGCTAACTATGGCTACACCTTC.

This rearrangement joins TRBV12-3 or TRBV12-4 to TRBJ1-2; unclear D gene. The CDR3 spans 13 residues. V was cut by 5 bases and J by 5 bases, with 12 bases left in between. CDR3: CASSPDGLYGYTF. As DNA, the CDR3 is TGTGCCAGCAGTCCGGACGGTTTATATGGCTACACCTTC.

Concerning this clone itself: The same CDR3 also results from other DNA sequences found in this sample. The rearrangement uses TRBV7-3 and TRBJ2-1; 10 bases align to TRBD1. The length of the CDR3 is 15 residues. The J segment lost 4 bases and the V segment lost 5 bases, leaving 5 bases of the junction unmatched. Germline V gene lookup returns CDR1 SGHTA and CDR2 FQGTGA. DNA of the CDR3: TGTGCCAGCAGCCCGGGACAGGGGTCTTACAATGAGCAGTTCTTC. Translating it yields CASSPGQGSYNEQFF.

V gene TRBV25-1 combines with J gene TRBJ2-3; no firm D call. The CDR3 is 13 residues long. With 4 bases removed from V and 4 bases from J, the gap between germline ends came to 9 bases. CDR1 MGHDK and CDR2 SYGVNS come from the germline V gene. DNA of the CDR3: TGTGCCAGCAGTGCCATCGACTCAGATACGCAGTATTTT. This translates into CASSAIDSDTQYF. Combining the CDR3 with reference TRBV25-1 and TRBJ2-3 gives the whole variable domain EADIYQTPRYLVIGTGKKITLECSQTMGHDKMYWYQQDPGMELHLIHYSYGVNSTEKGDLSSESTVSRIRTEHFPLTLESARPSHTSQYLCASSAIDSDTQYFGPGTRLTVL.

This chain uses TRBV7-9 with TRBJ2-7; no clear D. Germline V CDR1 and CDR2: SEHNR, FQNEAQ (reference sequence). The CDR3 spans 12 residues. V lost 4 bases and J 0 bases, leaving 4 bases between the germline ends. The CDR3, as DNA: TGTGCCAGCAGCTCCAACTCCTACGAGCAGTACGTC. This gives the protein CASSSNSYEQYV.

V gene TRBV19 combines with J gene TRBJ2-3, with 7 bases fitting TRBD1. Trimming took 5 bases from V and 2 from J; bases not matched to a gene: 13. The CDR3 sequence is 17 residues long. CDR1 LNHDA and CDR2 SQIVND come from the germline V gene (reference sequence). The chain's CDR3 is CASSPGQAKLYTDTQYF. CDR3 coding DNA: TGTGCCAGTAGTCCCGGACAGGCCAAATTATACACAGATACGCAGTATTTT.

The chain uses TRBV4-1 and TRBJ2-7, with 12 bases lining up with TRBD1. Germline lookup yields CDR1 MGHRA and CDR2 YSYEKL. This CDR3 is 15 amino acids long. The ends lost 5 bases at V and 3 bases at J; junction bases unmatched: 5. The CDR3 sequence is CASSYGTGGFYEQYF. CDR3 nucleotides: TGCGCCAGCAGCTATGGGACAGGGGGCTTCTACGAGCAGTACTTC.

This chain joins TRBV4-1 and TRBJ2-1; D could derive from TRBD1 or TRBD2 (5 bases each). V lost 5 bases to trimming and J lost 7 bases, with 18 bases between them. The CDR3 length is 15 residues. Looked up from germline, CDR1 is MGHRA and CDR2 is YSYEKL. The CDR3 protein is CASSLVDGAENEQFF. The DNA of the CDR3 is TGCGCCAGCAGCTTAGTTGACGGGGCCGAGAATGAGCAGTTCTTC.

This sequence joins TRBV29-1 and TRBJ2-3, with D possibly TRBD1 on 5 matching bases. The CDR3 spans 13 residues. CDR1 and CDR2 from the germline V gene are SQVTM and ANQGSEA. Deletions cut 3 bases from V and 3 bases from J, with 10 bases between. CDR3 amino acids: CSVEHRSTDTQYF. CDR3 nucleotides: TGCAGCGTTGAGCACAGGTCTACAGATACGCAGTATTTT.

The chain joins TRBV27 to TRBJ2-7; the D gene is possibly TRBD2 (7 bases). V shed 3 bases and J shed 7 bases, with 19 bases lying between them. This CDR3 has 15 amino acids. Germline V gene lookup returns CDR1 MNHEY and CDR2 SMNVEV (reference sequence). The chain's CDR3 is CASSFSAGASGEQYF. The CDR3 bases are TGTGCCAGCAGTTTTTCGGCGGGGGCATCCGGGGAGCAGTACTTC.

The chain joins TRBV29-1 to TRBJ2-7, with no clear D. With 5 bases removed from V and 0 bases from J, the gap between germline ends came to 5 bases. The CDR3 sequence is 11 residues long. The germline CDR1 and CDR2 sequences are SQVTM and ANQGSEA. Here the CDR3 DNA reads TGCAGCGTTCACGACTCCTACGAGCAGTACGTC. Its protein is CSVHDSYEQYV.

This chain joins TRBV10-3 and TRBJ2-3, with 9 bases identical to TRBD1. Germline-derived CDR1 and CDR2 are ENHRY and SYGVKD. The V gene end was trimmed by 6 bases and the J gene end by 8 bases; junction bases not matched to a gene: 9. The length of the CDR3 is 14 residues. The CDR3 coding sequence is TGTGCCATCAGCGGACAGGGGCCTACCCGTACGCAGTATTTT. This codes for CAISGQGPTRTQYF.

CDR3: CASSQDGVWGEVNIQYF. The CDR3 DNA reads as TGTGCCAGCAGCCAAGATGGGGTGTGGGGGGAGGTAAACATTCAGTACTTC. This chain connects TRBV4-2 to TRBJ2-4; tentatively, D is TRBD2 (6 bases). Germline V lookup: CDR1 LGHNA, CDR2 YNFKEQ. The CDR3 loop spans 17 amino acids. V lost 0 bases and J lost 6, with 18 bases in between.

This chain connects TRBV12-3 or TRBV12-4 to TRBJ2-1, with 7 bases matching TRBD2. The length of the CDR3 is 13 residues. The junction had 5 bases not matched to a gene; V was cut back by 3 bases and J by 9 bases. In DNA form, the CDR3 reads TGTGCCAGCAGTTTTCGGGGGGAGGGTGAGCAGTTCTTC. Its protein is CASSFRGEGEQFF.

The chain joins TRBV5-6 to TRBJ2-1, with D possibly TRBD2 on 6 matching bases. The ends were cut back, 4 bases at V and 0 bases at J, with 14 bases in the middle. The CDR3 runs 16 residues. The germline CDR1 and CDR2 sequences are SGHDT and YYEEEE. For the CDR3, the DNA is TGTGCCAGCAGCCGTAGAACCGGGAGCTCCTACAATGAGCAGTTCTTC. Its translation is CASSRRTGSSYNEQFF.

The V and J genes are TRBV10-3 and TRBJ1-6; D unclear. The V gene's germline CDR1 is ENHRY and CDR2 SYGVKD. The CDR3 is made up of 14 amino acids. The V end was cut by 6 bases, the J end by 7 bases, with 13 bases between. The CDR3 loop reads CAIRPGYPNSPLHF. For the CDR3, the DNA is TGTGCCATCAGGCCGGGATACCCAAATTCACCCCTCCACTTT.

The genes are TRBV12-3 or TRBV12-4 and TRBJ2-2; D is unresolved. This CDR3 is built from 13 residues. Trimming stripped 6 bases from V and 6 bases from J, with 11 bases between. CDR3 nucleotide sequence: TGTGCCAGCAGGCCGACTGTAGCCGGGGAGCTGTTTTTT. It specifies CASRPTVAGELFF.

The chain employs TRBV7-2 and TRBJ2-1, with D possibly matching TRBD2 (6 bases). Germline V gene data show CDR1 as SGHTA and CDR2 as FQGNSA. V was clipped by 5 bases and J by 1 base, with 12 bases between them. The CDR3 has 15 amino acids. Here the CDR3 DNA reads TGTGCCAGCAGCCCAGGGACTGATTCCTACAATGAGCAGTTCTTC. Encoded protein: CASSPGTDSYNEQFF.

The genes are TRBV3-1 (or the pseudogene TRBV3-2) and TRBJ2-2; 10 nucleotides line up with TRBD1. Germline-derived CDR1 and CDR2 are LGHDT and YNNKEL (reference sequence). This CDR3 is built from 17 residues. V shed 7 bases, J shed 5 bases, and the junction held 13 bases outside the gene matches. CDR3 loop: CASTFHVGQGFTGELFF. The CDR3 nucleotides are TGTGCCAGCACCTTCCATGTGGGACAGGGGTTTACCGGGGAGCTGTTTTTT.

V usage is TRBV2 and J usage is TRBJ1-3; TRBD1 agrees at 8 bases. The ends lost 6 bases at V and 0 bases at J; junction bases unmatched: 7. There are 16 residues in the CDR3. The germline V gene encodes CDR1 SNHLY and CDR2 FYNNEI. The CDR3 DNA reads TGTGCCAGCAGATCGGGACAGGCCTCCTCTGGAAACACCATATATTTT. It codes for CASRSGQASSGNTIYF.

Turning to this clone: Its ends do not fully match the called genes, so a read error is possible. The chain is built from TRBV30 and TRBJ2-4; TRBD2 is a possible D gene (6 bases). The V gene's germline CDR1 is GTSNPN and CDR2 SVGIG (reference sequence). There are 15 residues in the CDR3. The CDR3 DNA reads as TGTGCCTGGAGTGTATCGGTTGCGGGACCCCACAAGGCGGACTTC. As protein: CAWSVSVAGPHKADF.

This sequence joins TRBV25-1 and TRBJ2-7, with D unclear. The germline CDR1 and CDR2 sequences are MGHDK and SYGVNS. Trimming removed 4 bases at V and 6 bases at J, with 7 bases between. This CDR3 contains 11 residues. This chain's CDR3 is CASSGGGEQYF. For the CDR3, the DNA is TGTGCCAGCAGTGGAGGTGGCGAGCAGTACTTC.

This clone was detected once. The V and J genes are TRBV30 and TRBJ1-6, with TRBD1 as a possible D gene (5 bases). V lost 1 base and J lost 13, with 11 bases in between. The CDR3 has 12 amino acids. Germline CDR1 is GTSNPN and CDR2 is SVGIG (reference sequence). This CDR3 is CAWSGGTSPLHF. In DNA form, the CDR3 reads TGTGCCTGGAGTGGTGGGACCTCCCCCCTCCACTTT.